Listed here is a single T cell receptor beta chain. Antigen specificity is unknown. This CDR3 is 14 amino acids long. The V and J ends lost 7 bases and 7 bases, in that order; junction bases with no gene match: 9. Per the germline V gene, CDR1 is SQVTM and CDR2 is ANQGSEA. Naive CD8 populations comprised CD45RO-negative cells positively selected for CCR7, excluding terminally differentiated effector memory CD45RA+ cells. The record originates from a study of shared clonotypes between healthy human individuals. General study findings and limits: It was observed that 5% to 6% of naive CD4 clonotypes were shared across a few donors.

Generated by immunoSEQ multiplex PCR, the TCRdb table keeps only in-frame clones and is missing some. This table has around 2.1 million clones, just over 90% appearing once. The source is a man aged 18 to 35 in good health. Some clones in this sample may be carry-over from other donors' samples. The sequencing input was naive CD8+ T cells from PBMCs. This chain links TRBV29-1 with TRBJ2-2; 10 bases match TRBD1. The CDR3 is CSGRDRGPFGELFF. The DNA for the CDR3 is TGCAGCGGCAGGGACAGGGGTCCGTTCGGGGAGCTGTTTTTT.